This is a list of T cell receptor beta chains from one sample in a study of Ad26.COV2.S vaccination and SARS-CoV-2 variants. Sequencing was performed with immunoSEQ multiplex PCR; in TCRdb, only in-frame clones are kept and a portion is missing. The repertoire consists of over 400,000 clones, with 90% occurring once and the leading ten covering around 4.5%. The input for sequencing was peripheral blood, taken in a trial of Ad26.COV2.S vaccine versus placebo. The receptors derive from a person between 18 and 59 years old who received the Ad26.COV2.S COVID-19 vaccine or a placebo. Each CDR3 is given with its conserved first and last residue. The D gene is left open where the match is weak. Rows may omit the clone size; those that give it use once, few, many or a size class.

clone_size | j_call | d_call | v_call | cdr3_aa | cdr3_nt
- | TRBJ2-3 | TRBD1 | TRBV5-1 | CASSYGQGNTDTQYF | TGCGCCAGCAGCTACGGACAGGGGAACACAGATACGCAGTATTTT
- | TRBJ2-6 | - | TRBV30 | CACWGAKANVLTF | TGTGCCTGTTGGGGGGCTAAGGCCAACGTCCTGACTTTC
few | TRBJ1-1 | TRBD1 | TRBV5-4 | CASSLGLRDRGEGTEAFF | TGTGCCAGCAGCTTGGGCCTCCGGGACAGGGGCGAGGGGACTGAAGCTTTCTTT
- | TRBJ2-5 | TRBD1 | TRBV11-3 | CASSLPKTGDEETQYF | TGTGCCAGCAGCTTGCCCAAGACAGGGGATGAGGAGACCCAGTACTTC
- | TRBJ2-7 | - | TRBV6-5 | CASSTPQGLSDEQYF | TGTGCCAGCAGTACCCCTCAGGGGTTATCCGACGAGCAGTACTTC
- | TRBJ1-5 | TRBD1 | TRBV27 | CASSLQGAGNQPQHF | TGTGCCAGCAGTTTACAGGGGGCTGGGAATCAGCCCCAGCATTTT
- | TRBJ2-4 | - | TRBV6-1 | CASSEGGHRLNLSKNIQYF | TGTGCCAGCAGTGAAGGGGGACACCGCTTGAATCTTTCCAAAAACATTCAGTACTTC
- | TRBJ2-1 | - | TRBV24-1 | CATSEGGGSRNEQFF | TGTGCCACCAGTGAGGGGGGCGGATCAAGGAATGAGCAGTTCTTC
- | TRBJ1-3 | - | TRBV6-1 | CASSEGASGNTIYF | TGTGCCAGCAGTGAAGGGGCCTCTGGAAACACCATATATTTT
- | TRBJ2-5 | - | TRBV5-1 | CASSLDLKETQYF | TGCGCCAGCAGCTTGGACTTAAAAGAGACCCAGTACTTC
few | TRBJ1-2 | - | TRBV6-5 | CASRPGTTYGYTF | TGTGCCAGCAGGCCCGGGACAACCTATGGCTACACCTTC
- | TRBJ2-7 | TRBD1 | TRBV28 | CASSGQGIGVYEQYF | TGTGCCAGCAGTGGACAGGGGATTGGAGTCTACGAGCAGTACTTC
- | TRBJ1-2 | - | TRBV18 | CASSPLDSYGYTF | TGTGCCAGCTCACCACTGGACAGCTATGGCTACACCTTC